This section outlines one TCR beta chain sequence together with its context. This entry belongs to a study of cytomegalovirus exposure and HLA in healthy donors. A multiplex PCR was run with 60 Vbeta primers and 13 Jbeta primers. Clones were read by immunoSEQ multiplex PCR, and TCRdb kept only the in-frame ones, dropping some. Of about 150,000 clones in the sample, 65% to 85% are singletons; the top ten hold 1.3%. The clonotype originates from a man aged 45-65 years in good health and CMV-seropositive. The sample taken for sequencing was PBMCs.

The CDR3 here is CASSVARSYEQYF. The CDR3 nucleotides read TGTGCCAGCAGTGTCGCGCGGTCCTACGAGCAGTACTTC. The genes are TRBV6-1 and TRBJ2-7, with no clear D. Per the germline V gene, CDR1 is MNHNS and CDR2 is SASEGT. Trimming took off 4 bases at V and 1 base at J, with 8 bases between the two ends. CDR3 length equals 13 residues.